These 19 T cell receptor beta chains came from one sample sequenced in a study of T cells in localized non-small cell lung cancer. Produced via immunoSEQ multiplex PCR; TCRdb's table is partial and in-frame only. The sample yields roughly 1,300 clones, 20% to 30% seen once. Source: lung tumor tissue, taken before any cancer treatment. The receptor set was obtained from a male donor at least 60 years old with stage I lung adenocarcinoma.

This chain links TRBV10-2 with TRBJ2-5, with 14 bases aligning to TRBD2. Germline values: CDR1 WSHSY, CDR2 SAAADI. Germline trimming cut 6 bases from V and 5 bases from J; bases unmatched to any gene: 8. The CDR3 consists of 16 residues. CDR3 protein: CASSSTSGGVLETQYF. As DNA, the CDR3 is TGCGCCAGCAGCTCGACTAGCGGGGGGGTCTTGGAGACCCAGTACTTC.

This clone occurred a few times. The chain links TRBV5-1 to TRBJ2-5, with D maybe TRBD1 (5 bases). The CDR3 extends over 14 amino acids. V shed 0 bases and J shed 5 bases, with 11 bases lying between them. Per the germline V gene, CDR1 is SGHRS and CDR2 is YFSETQ. Here the CDR3 reads CASSLEQGRETQYF. The CDR3 region has the DNA TGCGCCAGCAGCTTGGAGCAGGGCAGGGAGACCCAGTACTTC.

The rearrangement links TRBV5-1 to TRBJ2-2; TRBD1 aligns across 7 bases. The CDR3 consists of 14 residues. Trimming cost V 4 bases and J 6 bases; bases outside gene matches: 6. Germline values: CDR1 SGHRS, CDR2 YFSETQ. CDR3 nucleotide sequence: TGCGCCAGCAGCAACCAAGACAGGGCCGGGGAGCTGTTTTTT. Translation: CASSNQDRAGELFF.

The chain joins TRBV19 to TRBJ2-7, with TRBD2 identical over 7 bases. CDR1 is LNHDA and CDR2 is SQIVND in the germline V gene (reference sequence). The CDR3 contains 16 residues. Trimming removed 0 bases from V and 3 bases from J; junction bases left unmatched: 8. The CDR3 here is CASSIDLPLAGYEQYF. The CDR3 region has the DNA TGTGCCAGTAGTATAGATCTTCCCTTAGCGGGCTACGAGCAGTACTTC.

This clone was observed a handful of times. The rearrangement links TRBV11-3 to TRBJ2-1; TRBD2 agrees at 10 bases. Trimming cost V 1 base and J 6 bases; bases outside gene matches: 3. Germline lookup yields CDR1 SGHNT and CDR2 YENEEA. The CDR3 sequence is 15 residues long. The CDR3 DNA reads as TGTGCCAGCAGCTTAGGGACTAGCGGATTCAATGAGCAGTTCTTC. It specifies CASSLGTSGFNEQFF.

Only a few counts were recorded for this clone. The chain has TRBV11-3 and TRBJ1-6, with 7 bases that match TRBD1. CDR1 is SGHNT and CDR2 is YENEEA in the germline V gene. V lost 7 bases and J lost 9; bases outside the gene matches: 9. The CDR3 runs to 14 residues. The CDR3 nucleotides read TGTGCCAGCAATCGACCAGGGGGTGGTTCACCCCTCCACTTT. Translated: CASNRPGGGSPLHF.

V usage is TRBV19 and J usage is TRBJ1-1; D remains ambiguous. V was pared by 4 bases and J by 4 bases, with 13 bases between. This CDR3 is built from 14 residues. CDR1 and CDR2 from the germline V gene are LNHDA and SQIVND (reference sequence). The DNA for the CDR3 is TGTGCCAGTAGTACCCTTTCAAAGGGCACTGAAGCTTTCTTT. Translation gives CASSTLSKGTEAFF. The variable domain in full, with the rest retrieved from reference TRBV19 and TRBJ1-1, is DGGITQSPKYLFRKEGQNVTLSCEQNLNHDAMYWYRQDPGQGLRLIYYSQIVNDFQKGDIAEGYSVSREKKESFPLTVTSAQKNPTAFYLCASSTLSKGTEAFFGQGTRLTVV.

The DNA of the CDR3 is TGTGCCAGCTCACAGGGGACAGGTGAAGCTTTCTTT. Protein sequence: CASSQGTGEAFF. This chain uses TRBV18 with TRBJ1-1; 8 bases match TRBD1. J lost 7 bases, V lost 4 bases, and 2 bases had no gene match. The V gene's germline CDR1 is KGHSH and CDR2 LQKENI. The CDR3 sequence is 12 residues long.

This clone is large by share. This rearrangement joins TRBV11-3 to TRBJ1-4, with 10 bases that match TRBD1. CDR1 and CDR2 from the germline V gene are SGHNT and YENEEA. The CDR3 is made up of 17 amino acids. Germline trimming cut 3 bases from V and 6 bases from J; bases unmatched to any gene: 10. The CDR3 spells CASSFYDPGTGDEKLFF. Here the CDR3 DNA reads TGTGCCAGCAGCTTTTACGACCCCGGGACAGGGGATGAAAAACTGTTTTTT.

This clone appeared once. V usage is TRBV29-1 and J usage is TRBJ2-3; tentatively, D is TRBD2 (6 bases). The CDR3 runs to 13 residues. Trimming stripped 7 bases from V and 6 bases from J, with 17 bases between. Germline loops: CDR1 SQVTM, CDR2 ANQGSEA. The CDR3: CSAGGGDFDTQYF. CDR3 in DNA: TGCAGCGCCGGTGGCGGGGATTTCGATACGCAGTATTTT.

This clone is judged large (0.1 to 1%). This sequence joins TRBV9 and TRBJ2-4; possibly TRBD2 for D (6 bases). This CDR3 has 14 amino acids. The germline gives CDR1 SGDLS, CDR2 YYNGEE. V was clipped by 2 bases and J by 7 bases, with 13 bases between them. The CDR3 DNA follows: TGTGCCAGCAGCGTGGTGTCCGGGAGCAACATTCAGTACTTC. Protein: CASSVVSGSNIQYF.

In its sample, this clone ranks as medium-sized. The CDR3 sequence is CASSYGAGGFDTQYF. The DNA of the CDR3 is TGTGCCAGCAGCTATGGAGCGGGGGGTTTCGATACGCAGTATTTT. V usage is TRBV9 and J usage is TRBJ2-3; 9 bases are a match to TRBD2. CDR1 SGDLS and CDR2 YYNGEE come from the germline V gene. This CDR3 has 15 residues. V dropped 4 bases and J dropped 6; count of bases not matched to a gene: 9.

J is TRBJ1-4 and V is TRBV6-8; a weak D match, TRBD1 (6 bases). V lost 6 bases, J lost 8 bases, and 13 bases lay in between. Germline CDR1 is MNHGY and CDR2 is SAAAGT. The CDR3 is 13 amino acids. CDR3 coding DNA: TGTGCCAGCAGAGGGGGGGGGAAGGAAAAACTGTTTTTT. Its protein is CASRGGGKEKLFF.

This rearrangement joins TRBV6-8 to TRBJ2-2; D is ambiguous. V gave up 6 bases and J gave up 2 bases, with 16 bases separating them. CDR1 MNHGY and CDR2 SAAAGT come from the germline V gene. The CDR3 runs 16 residues. The CDR3 region is CASSEQPSPNTGELFF. The CDR3, as DNA: TGTGCCAGCAGCGAACAGCCATCCCCAAACACCGGGGAGCTGTTTTTT.

This chain connects TRBV19 to TRBJ2-2; D possibly matches TRBD1 or TRBD2 (5 bases each). V was cut by 6 bases and J by 2 bases, with 10 bases left in between. The CDR3 has 14 residues. Germline V gives CDR1 LNHDA, CDR2 SQIVND (reference sequence). CDR3 protein: CASSTGTNTGELFF. Written as DNA, the CDR3 is TGTGCCAGTAGCACCGGGACCAACACCGGGGAGCTGTTTTTT.

The chain employs TRBV19 and TRBJ2-3; TRBD2 might be the D (5 bases). V lost 5 bases and J lost 1, with 10 bases in between. From germline, CDR1 is LNHDA and CDR2 SQIVND (reference sequence). The CDR3 spans 14 residues. This CDR3 is CASSPRTGTDTQYF. The DNA of the CDR3 is TGTGCCAGTAGTCCTCGGACTGGCACAGATACGCAGTATTTT.

This clone has more than one count but fewer than ten. This rearrangement joins TRBV9 to TRBJ2-7; D is unclear. V lost 4 bases and J lost 1, with 18 bases in between. CDR1 SGDLS and CDR2 YYNGEE come from the germline V gene. The CDR3 extends over 16 amino acids. The CDR3 nucleotides read TGTGCCAGCAGCCGGAAAACTTTCGACATTTCCTACGAGCAGTACTTC. Amino acids: CASSRKTFDISYEQYF.

This clone was detected only a few times. This chain uses TRBV5-1 with TRBJ2-6; D not certain. CDR3 length: 16 amino acids. Germline V gene sequence: CDR1 SGHRS, CDR2 YFSETQ. The ends were cut back, 0 bases at V and 0 bases at J, with 7 bases in the middle. CDR3: CASSLGAVSGANVLTF. The CDR3 DNA follows: TGCGCCAGCAGCTTGGGGGCGGTCTCTGGGGCCAACGTCCTGACTTTC.

By share, this clone counts as large. V gene TRBV11-3 combines with J gene TRBJ1-1; 9 bases match TRBD1. J was trimmed by 6 bases and V by 5 bases; bases with no gene match: 7. The CDR3 extends over 14 amino acids. The germline V gene has CDR1 SGHNT and CDR2 YENEEA. In DNA, the CDR3 is TGTGCCAGCAGCAACTTGGACAGGGGCGCTGAAGCTTTCTTT. Its translation is CASSNLDRGAEAFF.